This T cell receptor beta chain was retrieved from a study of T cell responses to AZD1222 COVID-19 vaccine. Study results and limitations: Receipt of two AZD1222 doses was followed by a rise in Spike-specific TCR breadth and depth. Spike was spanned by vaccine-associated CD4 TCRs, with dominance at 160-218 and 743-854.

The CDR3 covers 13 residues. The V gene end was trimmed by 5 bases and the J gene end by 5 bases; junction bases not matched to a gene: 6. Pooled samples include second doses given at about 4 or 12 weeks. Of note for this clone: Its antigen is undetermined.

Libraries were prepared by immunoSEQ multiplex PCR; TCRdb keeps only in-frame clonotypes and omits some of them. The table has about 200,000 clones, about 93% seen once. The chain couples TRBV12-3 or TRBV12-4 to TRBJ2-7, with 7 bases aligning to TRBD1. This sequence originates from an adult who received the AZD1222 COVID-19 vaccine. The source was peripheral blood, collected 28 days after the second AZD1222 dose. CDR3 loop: CASSPRQGNEQYF. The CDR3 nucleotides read TGTGCCAGCAGTCCCCGACAGGGCAACGAGCAGTACTTC.